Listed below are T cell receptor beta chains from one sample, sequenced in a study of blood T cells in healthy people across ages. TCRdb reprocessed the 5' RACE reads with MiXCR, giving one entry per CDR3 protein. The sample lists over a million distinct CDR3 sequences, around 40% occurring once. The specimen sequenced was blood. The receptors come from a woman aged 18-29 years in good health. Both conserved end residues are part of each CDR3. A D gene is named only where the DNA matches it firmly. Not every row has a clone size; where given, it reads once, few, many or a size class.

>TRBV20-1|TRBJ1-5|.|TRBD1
CSAGQGAHQPQHF
TGCAGTGCTGGACAGGGGGCTCATCAGCCCCAGCATTTT
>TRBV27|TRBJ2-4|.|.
CASSFRVAKNIQYF
TGTGCCAGCAGTTTCCGGGTAGCCAAAAACATTCAGTACTTC
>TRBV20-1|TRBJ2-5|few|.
CSATITVGETQYF
TGCAGTGCTACGATTACAGTCGGCGAGACCCAGTACTTC
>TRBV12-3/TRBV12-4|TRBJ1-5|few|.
CASSITEISPQHF
TGTGCCAGCAGCATAACTGAGATTTCGCCCCAGCATTTT
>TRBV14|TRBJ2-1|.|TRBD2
CASSQVTGGFYNEQFF
TGTGCCAGCAGCCAAGTAACGGGAGGATTCTACAATGAGCAGTTCTTC
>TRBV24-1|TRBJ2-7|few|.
CATSDLWGNEQYF
TGTGCCACCAGTGATTTGTGGGGAAATGAGCAGTACTTC
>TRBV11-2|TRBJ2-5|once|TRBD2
CASSFKLAGVRETQYF
TGTGCCAGCAGCTTTAAACTAGCGGGAGTGCGAGAGACCCAGTACTTC
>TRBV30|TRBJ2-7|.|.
CAWDFTYEQYF
TGTGCGTGGGACTTTACCTACGAGCAGTACTTC
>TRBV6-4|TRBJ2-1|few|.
CASARESAYNEQFF
TGTGCCAGCGCCCGGGAGAGCGCCTACAATGAGCAGTTCTTC
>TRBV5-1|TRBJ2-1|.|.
CASSLTGLAYNEQFF
TGCGCCAGCAGCTTGACCGGATTGGCTTACAATGAGCAGTTCTTC
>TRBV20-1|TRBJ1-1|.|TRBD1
CSARDRGGFFAEAFF
TGCAGTGCTAGAGATCGAGGGGGCTTTTTCGCTGAAGCTTTCTTT
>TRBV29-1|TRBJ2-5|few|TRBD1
CSIYQGARGETQYF
TGCAGCATCTACCAGGGGGCGCGCGGAGAGACCCAGTACTTC
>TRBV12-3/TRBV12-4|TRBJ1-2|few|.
CASSPVSTNYGYTF
TGTGCCAGCAGTCCTGTTTCCACTAACTATGGCTACACCTTC
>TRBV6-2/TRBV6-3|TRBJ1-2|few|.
CASSPAVGPANYGYTF
TGTGCCAGCAGCCCCGCCGTCGGGCCGGCTAACTATGGCTACACCTTC
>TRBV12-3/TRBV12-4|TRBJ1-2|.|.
CASSWEGAVYGYTF
TGTGCCAGCAGTTGGGAGGGTGCAGTCTATGGCTACACCTTC
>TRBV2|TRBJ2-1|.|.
CANASRELYNEQFF
TGTGCCAACGCATCGAGGGAGCTTTACAATGAGCAGTTCTTC
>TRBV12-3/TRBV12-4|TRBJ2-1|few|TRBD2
CASSVASYSGRFF
TGTGCCAGCAGTGTAGCGTCATACAGCGGGAGGTTCTTC
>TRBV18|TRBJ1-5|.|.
CASSPGERGRQPQHF
TGTGCCAGCTCACCGGGAGAGAGAGGGCGACAGCCCCAGCATTTT
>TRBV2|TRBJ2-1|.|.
CASREGVAYNEQFF
TGTGCCAGCAGGGAGGGAGTGGCCTACAATGAGCAGTTCTTC
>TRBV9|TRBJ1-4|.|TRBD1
CASSGRQGPRGEKLFF
TGTGCCAGCAGCGGCAGACAGGGGCCAAGAGGTGAAAAACTGTTTTTT
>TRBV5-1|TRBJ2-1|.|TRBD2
CASSLWTRNNEQFF
TGCGCCAGCAGCTTGTGGACTAGGAACAATGAGCAGTTCTTC
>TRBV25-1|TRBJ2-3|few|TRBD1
CAISIGTGGTDTQYF
TGTGCCATTTCTATCGGGACAGGGGGGACAGATACGCAGTATTTT
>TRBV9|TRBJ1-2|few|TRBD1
CASSARTGVNYGYTF
TGTGCCAGCAGCGCCAGGACAGGGGTTAACTATGGCTACACCTTC
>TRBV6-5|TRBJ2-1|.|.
CASSPDLLYNEQFF
TGTGCCAGCAGTCCGGACTTACTCTACAATGAGCAGTTCTTC
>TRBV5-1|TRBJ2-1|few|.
CASSLPESSYNEQFF
TGCGCCAGCAGCTTGCCCGAGAGCTCCTACAATGAGCAGTTCTTC
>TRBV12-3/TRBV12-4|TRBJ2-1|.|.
CASSFKVRGHREGRYNEQFF
TGTGCCAGCAGTTTCAAGGTCAGGGGGCACCGGGAGGGCAGATACAATGAGCAGTTCTTC
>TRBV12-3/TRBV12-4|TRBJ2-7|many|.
CASSPVDRTYEQYF
TGTGCCAGCAGCCCAGTGGACAGAACCTACGAGCAGTACTTC
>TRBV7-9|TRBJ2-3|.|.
CASFSLERDTQYF
TGTGCCAGCTTTTCCTTGGAGCGCGATACGCAGTATTTT
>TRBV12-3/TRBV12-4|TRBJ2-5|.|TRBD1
CAGGQVETQYF
TGTGCCGGCGGACAGGTAGAGACCCAGTACTTC
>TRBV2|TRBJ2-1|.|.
CASSGRDLDEQFF
TGTGCCAGCAGCGGGCGGGATCTCGATGAGCAGTTCTTC
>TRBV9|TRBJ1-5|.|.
CASSRGGVVNGNQPQHF
TGTGCCAGCAGCCGGGGAGGGGTCGTAAATGGCAATCAGCCCCAGCATTTT
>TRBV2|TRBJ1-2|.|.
CASRRDGGVGGYTF
TGTGCCAGCAGACGGGACGGCGGGGTTGGGGGCTACACCTTC
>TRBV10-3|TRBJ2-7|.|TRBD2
CAIGVAGDAYEQYF
TGTGCCATCGGGGTTGCGGGGGACGCCTACGAGCAGTACTTC
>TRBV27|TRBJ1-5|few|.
CASVAGGTQHF
TGTGCCAGCGTCGCTGGGGGAACCCAGCATTTT
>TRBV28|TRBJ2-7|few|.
CASISFRDISYEQYF
TGTGCCAGCATTTCCTTTCGGGACATCTCCTACGAGCAGTACTTC
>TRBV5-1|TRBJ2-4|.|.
CASNYRAGSENIQYF
TGCGCCAGCAATTACCGGGCGGGTTCGGAAAACATTCAGTACTTC
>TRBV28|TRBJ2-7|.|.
CASRLELEGGYEQYF
TGTGCCAGCAGACTGGAGCTAGAGGGTGGCTACGAGCAGTACTTC
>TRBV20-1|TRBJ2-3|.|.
CSASTWERAQYF
TGCAGTGCGTCGACATGGGAAAGGGCGCAGTATTTT
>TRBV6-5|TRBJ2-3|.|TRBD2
CASSYLSYSSGGASTQYF
TGTGCCAGCAGTTACCTAAGCTATTCTAGCGGGGGGGCGAGTACGCAGTATTTT
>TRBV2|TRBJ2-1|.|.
CASKRECKEFF
TGTGCCAGCAAGAGGGAATGCAAGGAGTTCTTC
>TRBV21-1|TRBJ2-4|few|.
CASSKYVSLSGGPDLAKNIQYF
TGTGCCAGCAGCAAGTATGTCTCTCTTTCGGGGGGCCCCGATCTAGCCAAAAACATTCAGTACTTC
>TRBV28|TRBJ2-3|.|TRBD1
CASTLILRDRGSLQPTDTQYF
TGTGCCAGCACCCTCATCCTCCGGGACAGGGGTTCGCTTCAACCCACAGATACGCAGTATTTT
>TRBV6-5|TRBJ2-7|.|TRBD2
CASRLAGGPIYEQYF
TGTGCCAGCAGATTAGCGGGAGGGCCGATCTACGAGCAGTACTTC
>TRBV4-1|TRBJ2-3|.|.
CASSPSRRIGNTDTQYF
TGCGCCAGCAGCCCTTCTCGGAGGATAGGAAACACAGATACGCAGTATTTT
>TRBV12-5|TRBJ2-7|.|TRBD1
CARQDRVDEQYF
TGTGCTAGGCAGGACAGGGTTGACGAGCAGTACTTC
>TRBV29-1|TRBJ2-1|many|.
CSVLAGVSYNEQFF
TGCAGCGTTTTGGCAGGAGTTTCCTACAATGAGCAGTTCTTC
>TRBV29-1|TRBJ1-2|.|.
CSVVNSRGGYTF
TGCAGCGTTGTTAACAGCCGGGGTGGCTACACCTTC
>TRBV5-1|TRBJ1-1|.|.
CASSLGDGRKPSGAAFF
TGCGCCAGCAGCTTGGGGGACGGGAGGAAACCTTCCGGGGCAGCTTTCTTT
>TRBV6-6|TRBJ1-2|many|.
CASFAAGDWANYGYTF
TGTGCCAGCTTCGCCGCAGGGGATTGGGCTAACTATGGCTACACCTTC
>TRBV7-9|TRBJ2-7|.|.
CASSLVDHTYEQYF
TGTGCCAGCAGCTTAGTTGACCATACTTACGAGCAGTACTTC
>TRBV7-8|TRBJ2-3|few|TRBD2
CASSFRLAGAADTQYF
TGTGCCAGCAGCTTTCGATTAGCGGGGGCCGCAGATACGCAGTATTTT
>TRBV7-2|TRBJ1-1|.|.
CASSLSVIEAFF
TGTGCCAGCAGCTTATCTGTGATTGAAGCTTTCTTT